This T cell receptor (beta chain) was sequenced for a study of spatial heterogeneity in lung cancer. Study at large: Sequencing covered available follow-up PBMC samples collected a median of around two years after resection.

Worth noting for this clonotype: The antigen is not known.

Germline V gives CDR1 MNHEY, CDR2 SVGAGI. The CDR3 contains 11 residues. V dropped 8 bases and J dropped 5 bases, with 9 bases sitting between them. Time point described: blood at routine non-recurrence follow-up after resection. No cells were sorted before sequencing. The whole RNA sequenced was extracted from tumor, nontumor lung or frozen PBMC. The study's findings and limits: The study found ubiquitous expanded tumor TCRs in blood more at resection than follow-up.

TCR cDNA molecules each carried a unique molecular identifier. A single record per CDR3 protein comes from TCRdb applying MiXCR to the 5' RACE reads. The sample lists 45,000 to 65,000 distinct CDR3 sequences; 6% to 8.5% were seen once. The clonotype comes from a female donor with early-stage non-small cell lung cancer. The material was PBMCs, obtained at follow-up. This chain joins TRBV6-5 and TRBJ2-5; D gene ambiguous. Written as DNA, the CDR3 is TGTGCCAGCTGGTTCCGGGAGACCCAGTACTTC. The encoded protein is CASWFRETQYF.